Below are 9 T cell receptor beta chains sequenced from a single sample in a study of blood T cell repertoires in COVID-19. Clones were sequenced by immunoSEQ multiplex PCR, and TCRdb holds only the in-frame ones, with some missing. The sample includes 60,000 to 75,000 clones, roughly 89% of them seen just once. What was sequenced was peripheral blood. Receptors originate from a young man with acute or convalescent COVID-19.

The chain recombines TRBV5-4 with TRBJ2-2; no definite D call. Germline CDR1 SGHNT, CDR2 YYREEE (reference sequence). Trimming removed 7 bases at V and 0 bases at J, with 10 bases between. The CDR3 has 14 residues. The CDR3 loop reads CASQSRTNTGELFF. CDR3 DNA sequence: TGTGCCAGCCAGTCCCGAACGAACACCGGGGAGCTGTTTTTT.

CDR3 sequence: CASSPRGSSYEQYV. As DNA, the CDR3 is TGTGCCAGCAGCCCGCGGGGGTCCTCCTACGAGCAGTACGTC. V and J are TRBV13 and TRBJ2-7, with 7 nucleotides matching TRBD2. The CDR3 runs 14 residues. Germline CDR1 reads PRHDT; CDR2 reads FYEKMQ (reference sequence). The J segment lost 0 bases and the V segment lost 5 bases, leaving 4 bases of the junction unmatched.

V gene TRBV19 combines with J gene TRBJ2-7; 7 bases are shared with TRBD1. With V trimmed by 6 bases and J by 1 base, 6 bases remained unmatched. Germline CDR1 and CDR2: LNHDA and SQIVND (reference sequence). This CDR3 is built from 14 residues. As DNA, the CDR3 is TGTGCCAGTAGCCGAGACAGGGTGTCCTACGAGCAGTACTTC. It is translated as CASSRDRVSYEQYF.

The chain employs TRBV2 and TRBJ1-6, with 9 bases fitting TRBD1. The germline V gene encodes CDR1 SNHLY and CDR2 FYNNEI. CDR3 size: 15 residues. Trimming removed 8 bases from V and 7 bases from J; junction bases left unmatched: 9. The CDR3 DNA reads as TGTGCCAGCGGGGGCAACAGGGGGCCAAATTCACCCCTCCACTTT. This sequence encodes CASGGNRGPNSPLHF.

The gene calls are TRBV10-3 and TRBJ1-4; possibly TRBD1 for D (5 bases). Per germline, CDR1 ENHRY and CDR2 SYGVKD. Trimming took 4 bases from V and 7 from J, leaving 10 bases between them. There are 13 residues in the CDR3. Written as DNA, the CDR3 is TGTGCCATCAGTGGGGGGGATGGTGAAAAACTGTTTTTT. Its protein is CAISGGDGEKLFF.

V usage is TRBV2 and J usage is TRBJ2-7; D may be TRBD1 (6 bases). The CDR3 is made up of 14 amino acids. Trimming pared 6 bases from V and 6 bases from J, leaving 18 bases between. The germline gives CDR1 SNHLY, CDR2 FYNNEI. The CDR3 DNA is TGTGCCAGCAGACAGGGTAGTGTACCAGTCGAGCAGTACTTC. Its protein product is CASRQGSVPVEQYF.

The chain carries TRBV6-2 or TRBV6-3 and TRBJ2-3; TRBD2 might be the D (6 bases). This CDR3 is built from 16 residues. The germline V gene has CDR1 MNHEY and CDR2 SVGEGT. V was cut by 5 bases and J by 1 base, with 16 bases left in between. CDR3 protein: CASSGAAGTGTDTQYF. The CDR3 DNA reads as TGTGCCAGCAGTGGGGCAGCCGGGACTGGCACAGATACGCAGTATTTT.

This clone has just one count. The chain uses TRBV5-1 and TRBJ1-5, with 9 bases lining up with TRBD1. Germline V CDR1 and CDR2: SGHRS, YFSETQ. The CDR3 length is 16 residues. V dropped 4 bases and J dropped 0; count of bases not matched to a gene: 5. The CDR3 DNA sequence: TGCGCCAGCAGCCCGACAGGGGGGGATAGCAATCAGCCCCAGCATTTT. It is translated as CASSPTGGDSNQPQHF.

This sequence joins TRBV13 and TRBJ2-1; 9 nucleotides agree with TRBD1. CDR3 length: 17 residues. The germline CDR1 and CDR2 sequences are PRHDT and FYEKMQ (reference sequence). V gave up 2 bases and J gave up 1 base; unmatched junction bases: 6. CDR3 nucleotide sequence: TGTGCCAGCAGCTTAAGGACAGGGGTGGGGTCCTACAATGAGCAGTTCTTC. Protein sequence: CASSLRTGVGSYNEQFF.